This TCR beta chain was sequenced during a study of T cells in Graves' hyperthyroidism and ophthalmopathy. Germline CDR1 is LNHNV and CDR2 is YYDKDF (reference sequence). V was cut by 0 bases and J by 1 base, with 6 bases left in between. This CDR3 is 14 amino acids long. RNA transcripts were the template for amplifying TCR beta CDR3 regions. HTBI primers were the set used in a first-round RT-PCR of the TCR CDR3. TCRdb itself ran the multiplex PCR reads through MiXCR, one entry per CDR3 protein. The sample has approximately 610,000 distinct CDR3 sequences, about 15% seen once. Diagnosis relied on clinical symptoms, serum thyroxine and TRAb, thyroid ultrasound and orbital computed tomography. PBMCs were obtained from about 10 ml fresh peripheral blood. Study-wide points: Most thyroid clonotypes that were expanded above 0.001 also turned up in blood. Prediction of ophthalmopathy progression came a median roughly 7.1 months pre-onset.

Comment on this clonotype: Its antigen is not identified.

The chain combines TRBV15 with TRBJ1-2; D is possibly TRBD1 (5 bases). Sequences were obtained from blood. The receptor was derived from a woman aged 40-49 years with Graves' ophthalmopathy. Here the CDR3 reads CATSRERGNYGYTF. In DNA form, the CDR3 reads TGTGCCACCAGCAGAGAGAGGGGTAACTATGGCTACACCTTC.